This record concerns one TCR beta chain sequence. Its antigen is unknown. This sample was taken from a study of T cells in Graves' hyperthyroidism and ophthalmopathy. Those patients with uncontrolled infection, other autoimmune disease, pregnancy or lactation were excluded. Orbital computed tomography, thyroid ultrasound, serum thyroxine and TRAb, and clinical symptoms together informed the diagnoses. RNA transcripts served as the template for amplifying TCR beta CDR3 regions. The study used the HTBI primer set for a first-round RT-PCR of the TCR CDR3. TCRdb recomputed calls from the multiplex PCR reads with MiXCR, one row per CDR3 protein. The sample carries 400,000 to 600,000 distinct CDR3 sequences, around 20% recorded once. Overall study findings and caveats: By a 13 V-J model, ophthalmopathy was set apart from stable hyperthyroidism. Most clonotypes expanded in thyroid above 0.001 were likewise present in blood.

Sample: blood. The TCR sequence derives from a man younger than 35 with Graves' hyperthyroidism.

CDR3 region: CASRAGLAGASYEQYF. DNA of the CDR3: TGTGCCAGCAGGGCAGGGCTAGCGGGAGCCTCCTACGAGCAGTACTTC. The gene calls are TRBV11-1 and TRBJ2-7; 10 nucleotides agree with TRBD2. This CDR3 region has 16 residues. V shed 6 bases, J shed 0 bases, and the junction held 8 bases outside the gene matches. Looked up from germline, CDR1 is SGHAT and CDR2 is FQDESV (reference sequence).